Listed below are T cell receptor beta chains from one sample, sequenced in a study of response to subunit inactivated influenza vaccine. MiXCR, run by TCRdb on the RT-PCR reads, gives a single entry per CDR3 protein. The data show more than 700,000 distinct CDR3 sequences, about 20% seen once. The material was PBMCs from blood, obtained around 5 days after vaccination. Every receptor here comes from a man aged 45-65 years who received an inactivated influenza vaccine. Both conserved end residues are part of each CDR3. D genes are given only for firm matches. Part of the rows lack a size; the others show once, few, many or a class for expanded clones.

D gene	clone size	V gene	J gene	CDR3 protein	CDR3 DNA
-	-	TRBV4-2	TRBJ2-4	CASSQDRMGRTNIQYF	TGTGCCAGCAGCCAAGATAGGATGGGGCGAACGAACATTCAGTACTTC
-	-	TRBV21-1	TRBJ1-1	CASSKVSKEAFF	TGTGCCAGCAGCAAAGTGAGCAAAGAAGCTTTCTTT
TRBD2	-	TRBV11-2	TRBJ2-1	CASSPGLAGGYSYNEQFF	TGTGCCAGCAGCCCGGGACTAGCGGGAGGGTACTCCTACAATGAGCAGTTCTTC
-	-	TRBV9	TRBJ2-1	CASSVTDSSYNEQFF	TGTGCCAGCAGCGTGACGGACAGCTCCTACAATGAGCAGTTCTTC
TRBD1	-	TRBV20-1	TRBJ2-2	CSARRQGDTGELFF	TGCAGTGCTAGACGACAGGGGGACACCGGGGAGCTGTTTTTT
TRBD2	-	TRBV20-1	TRBJ2-3	CSARSGLAGGPRTDTQYF	TGCAGTGCTAGATCGGGACTAGCGGGAGGGCCGAGGACAGATACGCAGTATTTT
-	many	TRBV12-3/TRBV12-4	TRBJ1-6	CASSLQGGNSPLHF	TGTGCCAGCAGTTTACAGGGTGGTAATTCACCCCTCCACTTT
-	-	TRBV20-1	TRBJ2-5	CSARAPQGQETQYF	TGCAGTGCTAGAGCCCCACAGGGACAAGAGACCCAGTACTTC
TRBD1	few	TRBV5-1	TRBJ1-2	CASSLTGESGYTF	TGCGCCAGCAGCTTAACAGGGGAGAGTGGCTACACCTTC
TRBD2	few	TRBV4-1	TRBJ2-2	CASSWPSGGADRELFF	TGCGCCAGCAGCTGGCCTAGCGGGGGGGCCGACCGGGAGCTGTTTTTT
TRBD2	-	TRBV3-1	TRBJ2-1	CASSHVWGGGPSFEQFF	TGTGCCAGCAGCCACGTCTGGGGGGGAGGGCCCTCCTTTGAGCAGTTCTTC
TRBD2	many	TRBV7-2	TRBJ2-7	CASSLAGGGGSYEQYF	TGTGCCAGCAGCTTAGCGGGCGGGGGGGGATCCTACGAGCAGTACTTC
TRBD1	few	TRBV5-1	TRBJ2-5	CASSLADRAFGETQYF	TGCGCCAGCAGCTTGGCGGACAGGGCGTTTGGAGAGACCCAGTACTTC
TRBD1	few	TRBV12-3/TRBV12-4	TRBJ2-7	CASNGQGTTYEQYF	TGTGCCAGCAACGGACAGGGGACTACCTACGAGCAGTACTTC
-	-	TRBV4-3	TRBJ2-1	CASSQDWTSNNEQFF	TGCGCCAGCAGCCAAGATTGGACGAGTAACAATGAGCAGTTCTTC
TRBD1	-	TRBV5-1	TRBJ2-3	CASSPGQVNTDTQYF	TGCGCCAGCAGCCCTGGACAGGTTAACACAGATACGCAGTATTTT
-	once	TRBV11-2	TRBJ2-7	CASSSSVVSYEQYF	TGTGCCAGCAGCTCCAGCGTAGTTTCTTACGAGCAGTACTTC
-	many	TRBV4-2	TRBJ2-3	CASSEAVAPRDTQYF	TGTGCCAGCAGCGAAGCGGTGGCCCCGAGAGATACGCAGTATTTT
-	few	TRBV4-2	TRBJ1-5	CASSQDGGSNQPQHF	TGTGCCAGCAGCCAAGATGGAGGGTCCAATCAGCCCCAGCATTTT
-	few	TRBV20-1	TRBJ2-1	CSARDRRKGQVYNEQFF	TGCAGTGCTAGAGATCGAAGGAAAGGCCAAGTATACAATGAGCAGTTCTTC
TRBD1	-	TRBV7-9	TRBJ1-4	CASNYGQGTNEKLFF	TGTGCCAGCAACTATGGACAGGGCACAAATGAAAAACTGTTTTTT
-	few	TRBV7-2	TRBJ2-5	CASSLGLQTAQYF	TGTGCCAGCAGCTTAGGCCTGCAAACGGCCCAGTACTTC
-	-	TRBV3-1	TRBJ2-2	CASSPPPRTGELFF	TGTGCCAGCAGCCCCCCCCCGCGGACCGGGGAGCTGTTTTTT
TRBD1	-	TRBV10-3	TRBJ1-4	CAISEPGGTGSEKLFF	TGTGCCATCAGTGAGCCTGGCGGGACAGGGAGTGAAAAACTGTTTTTT
TRBD2	-	TRBV5-6	TRBJ2-1	CASSLYLAGVANEQFF	TGTGCCAGCAGCTTGTACCTAGCGGGGGTGGCCAATGAGCAGTTCTTC